This is a list of T cell receptor beta chains from one sample in a study of shared clonotypes between healthy human individuals. Measured with immunoSEQ multiplex PCR; TCRdb has only the in-frame clones, and not every one. There are 2.5 million or so clones in the sample; roughly nine tenths occur only once, and about 0.13% lies in the top ten. The sample consisted of naive CD4+ T cells sorted from blood. These receptors were taken from a man younger than 35 in good health. CDR3s include the opening cysteine and the closing phenylalanine or tryptophan. Fields, in order: V gene, D gene, J gene, clone size, CDR3 protein, CDR3 DNA. D genes are given only for firm matches. Clone size is shown for a subset of rows, as once, few, many or a class of expanded clone.

V: TRBV2
D: .
J: TRBJ2-4
size: .
CDR3: CASSSVAKNIQYF
DNA: TGTGCCAGCAGTTCAGTAGCCAAAAACATTCAGTACTTC

V: TRBV10-3
D: .
J: TRBJ2-7
size: .
CDR3: CAISESQPFEQYF
DNA: TGTGCCATCAGTGAGTCCCAGCCTTTCGAGCAGTACTTC

V: TRBV30
D: .
J: TRBJ1-3
size: .
CDR3: CACTQGRAGNTIYF
DNA: TGTGCCTGCACACAGGGAAGGGCTGGAAACACCATATATTTT

V: TRBV30
D: .
J: TRBJ1-6
size: .
CDR3: CAWSVHRGSPLHF
DNA: TGTGCCTGGAGTGTACATAGGGGATCACCCCTCCACTTT

V: TRBV4-1
D: TRBD2
J: TRBJ2-3
size: .
CDR3: CASSQETSGMVPPSTDTQYF
DNA: TGCGCCAGCAGCCAAGAGACTAGCGGTATGGTACCCCCTAGCACAGATACGCAGTATTTT

V: TRBV19
D: .
J: TRBJ1-1
size: .
CDR3: CASSTSGAIDTEAFF
DNA: TGTGCCAGTAGTACCTCCGGGGCGATCGACACTGAAGCTTTCTTT

V: TRBV19
D: .
J: TRBJ1-4
size: .
CDR3: CASSMFGVGGEKLFF
DNA: TGTGCCAGTAGTATGTTCGGGGTGGGCGGTGAAAAACTGTTTTTT

V: TRBV2
D: .
J: TRBJ2-7
size: .
CDR3: CASTTDRFVIHEQYF
DNA: TGTGCCAGCACTACGGACAGATTTGTCATTCACGAGCAGTACTTC

V: TRBV18
D: TRBD1
J: TRBJ1-1
size: .
CDR3: CASSPEGQGASNTEAFF
DNA: TGTGCCAGCTCACCTGAGGGACAGGGGGCGTCGAACACTGAAGCTTTCTTT

V: TRBV15
D: TRBD1
J: TRBJ1-1
size: once
CDR3: CATSRSLTGVNTEAFF
DNA: TGTGCCACCAGCAGATCCCTGACAGGGGTTAACACTGAAGCTTTCTTT

V: TRBV6-6
D: .
J: TRBJ1-4
size: .
CDR3: CASRKDGTNEKLFF
DNA: TGTGCCAGCAGAAAGGACGGGACAAATGAAAAACTGTTTTTT

V: TRBV6-6
D: .
J: TRBJ2-2
size: .
CDR3: CASERQANTGELFF
DNA: TGTGCCAGCGAGCGACAGGCCAACACCGGGGAGCTGTTTTTT

V: TRBV10-1
D: .
J: TRBJ1-5
size: .
CDR3: CASSESGINQPQHF
DNA: TGCGCCAGCAGTGAGTCAGGGATCAATCAGCCCCAGCATTTT

V: TRBV19
D: .
J: TRBJ1-5
size: .
CDR3: CASSIDRLGAQQPQHF
DNA: TGTGCCAGTAGTATAGATCGATTGGGGGCGCAGCAGCCCCAGCATTTT

V: TRBV11-2
D: .
J: TRBJ2-2
size: .
CDR3: CASSLDFSRGYTGELFF
DNA: TGTGCCAGCAGCTTAGATTTTTCGCGGGGATACACCGGGGAGCTGTTTTTT

V: TRBV9
D: TRBD2
J: TRBJ2-1
size: .
CDR3: CASSVGSLLAGYNEQFF
DNA: TGTGCCAGCAGCGTAGGGAGTTTGTTAGCGGGGTACAATGAGCAGTTCTTC

V: TRBV5-8
D: .
J: TRBJ2-3
size: .
CDR3: CASSFLGDTQYF
DNA: TGTGCCAGCAGCTTTCTAGGAGATACGCAGTATTTT

V: TRBV6-5
D: TRBD2
J: TRBJ2-1
size: .
CDR3: CASSYEFLAGSREQFF
DNA: TGTGCCAGCAGTTACGAATTTCTAGCGGGATCGCGTGAGCAGTTCTTC

V: TRBV19
D: TRBD2
J: TRBJ2-2
size: .
CDR3: CASHRLAGYTGELFF
DNA: TGTGCCAGCCATCGACTAGCGGGTTACACCGGGGAGCTGTTTTTT

V: TRBV5-1
D: .
J: TRBJ1-2
size: .
CDR3: CASSLEAGGGYTF
DNA: TGCGCCAGCAGCTTGGAGGCAGGTGGGGGCTACACCTTC

V: TRBV13
D: .
J: TRBJ1-1
size: .
CDR3: CASSPPRGGPNHIGTEAFF
DNA: TGTGCCAGCAGCCCCCCCCGGGGGGGACCGAACCACATCGGCACTGAAGCTTTCTTT

V: TRBV5-1
D: .
J: TRBJ2-2
size: .
CDR3: CASSLAPQAGELFF
DNA: TGCGCCAGCAGCTTGGCCCCGCAAGCCGGGGAGCTGTTTTTT

V: TRBV6-5
D: TRBD1
J: TRBJ2-7
size: .
CDR3: CASRQGKASYEQYF
DNA: TGTGCCAGCAGACAGGGGAAGGCATCCTACGAGCAGTACTTC

V: TRBV19
D: .
J: TRBJ1-5
size: .
CDR3: CASREYGAANQPQHF
DNA: TGTGCCAGTAGGGAGTACGGGGCGGCCAATCAGCCCCAGCATTTT

V: TRBV19
D: .
J: TRBJ1-6
size: once
CDR3: CASSTRELDNSPLHF
DNA: TGTGCCAGTAGTACGCGGGAATTGGATAATTCACCCCTCCACTTT

V: TRBV7-2
D: TRBD2
J: TRBJ2-7
size: .
CDR3: CASSLGGSIYEQYF
DNA: TGTGCCAGCAGCTTAGGCGGGAGTATCTACGAGCAGTACTTC

V: TRBV5-4
D: .
J: TRBJ2-7
size: once
CDR3: CASSPAGRSYEQYF
DNA: TGTGCCAGTAGTCCCGCCGGCAGATCCTACGAGCAGTACTTC

V: TRBV29-1
D: .
J: TRBJ1-5
size: .
CDR3: CSVDGPNQPQHF
DNA: TGCAGCGTTGACGGGCCTAATCAGCCCCAGCATTTT

V: TRBV9
D: .
J: TRBJ2-5
size: .
CDR3: CASSVGSGDSGETQYF
DNA: TGTGCCAGCAGCGTAGGGTCAGGGGATAGCGGAGAGACCCAGTACTTC

V: TRBV28
D: .
J: TRBJ2-7
size: .
CDR3: CASSLGGPQYF
DNA: TGTGCCAGCAGTTTAGGCGGCCCCCAGTACTTC

V: TRBV12-5
D: .
J: TRBJ2-2
size: .
CDR3: CASGPRWGELFF
DNA: TGTGCTAGTGGCCCTAGATGGGGGGAGCTGTTTTTT

V: TRBV11-2
D: TRBD2
J: TRBJ2-1
size: .
CDR3: CASSDLAGVWNEQFF
DNA: TGTGCCAGCTCGGATTTAGCGGGAGTGTGGAATGAGCAGTTCTTC

V: TRBV27
D: .
J: TRBJ2-7
size: .
CDR3: CASSLSKGLKQYF
DNA: TGTGCCAGCAGTTTATCGAAGGGACTGAAGCAGTACTTC

V: TRBV25-1
D: .
J: TRBJ2-1
size: once
CDR3: CASSEFFGGQYNEQFF
DNA: TGTGCCAGCAGTGAATTTTTTGGCGGACAGTACAATGAGCAGTTCTTC

V: TRBV18
D: .
J: TRBJ1-1
size: .
CDR3: CASSPGRWNTEAFF
DNA: TGTGCCAGCTCACCGGGGCGATGGAACACTGAAGCTTTCTTT

V: TRBV2
D: TRBD1
J: TRBJ1-6
size: once
CDR3: CASSHEGAVKLGNSPLHF
DNA: TGTGCCAGCAGTCACGAGGGGGCGGTAAAGCTAGGGAATTCACCCCTCCACTTT

V: TRBV10-3
D: .
J: TRBJ2-2
size: .
CDR3: CAISGAPGPGANTGELFF
DNA: TGTGCCATCAGTGGGGCCCCTGGTCCTGGGGCGAACACCGGGGAGCTGTTTTTT

V: TRBV18
D: .
J: TRBJ2-5
size: .
CDR3: CASSPNPALGLETQYF
DNA: TGTGCCAGCTCACCAAACCCGGCCCTCGGGTTGGAGACCCAGTACTTC

V: TRBV7-2
D: .
J: TRBJ2-2
size: .
CDR3: CASSPEAPALTGELFF
DNA: TGTGCCAGCAGCCCGGAGGCACCTGCTTTAACCGGGGAGCTGTTTTTT

V: TRBV28
D: .
J: TRBJ1-5
size: .
CDR3: CASSMGAPGDQPQHF
DNA: TGTGCCAGCAGTATGGGGGCGCCGGGGGACCAGCCCCAGCATTTT

V: TRBV7-9
D: TRBD1
J: TRBJ2-7
size: .
CDR3: CASSLASGTGGTQQYF
DNA: TGTGCCAGCAGCTTAGCTTCCGGGACAGGGGGTACGCAGCAGTACTTC

V: TRBV28
D: .
J: TRBJ2-7
size: once
CDR3: CASSLSGTPYEQYF
DNA: TGTGCCAGCAGTTTATCAGGGACCCCCTACGAGCAGTACTTC

V: TRBV19
D: TRBD1
J: TRBJ2-2
size: .
CDR3: CASSSGQGPSGTGELFF
DNA: TGTGCCAGTAGTAGCGGACAGGGGCCTTCGGGCACCGGGGAGCTGTTTTTT

V: TRBV4-1
D: .
J: TRBJ1-4
size: .
CDR3: CASSQEETWAEKLFF
DNA: TGCGCCAGCAGCCAAGAGGAGACTTGGGCCGAAAAACTGTTTTTT

V: TRBV19
D: TRBD1
J: TRBJ2-7
size: .
CDR3: CASSSPRTGSDEQYF
DNA: TGTGCCAGTAGTAGCCCTCGGACAGGGTCGGACGAGCAGTACTTC

V: TRBV4-3
D: .
J: TRBJ2-7
size: once
CDR3: CASSQDREVSYEQYF
DNA: TGCGCCAGCAGCCAAGATAGGGAGGTCTCCTACGAGCAGTACTTC

V: TRBV12-5
D: .
J: TRBJ2-3
size: .
CDR3: CASGLRQGTDTQYF
DNA: TGTGCTAGTGGTTTACGACAGGGCACAGATACGCAGTATTTT

V: TRBV4-3
D: TRBD2
J: TRBJ2-7
size: .
CDR3: CASSRRRSGSVHEQYF
DNA: TGCGCCAGCAGCCGGAGGAGGAGCGGGAGTGTCCACGAGCAGTACTTC

V: TRBV4-1
D: TRBD2
J: TRBJ2-1
size: .
CDR3: CASSQERLAGANEQFF
DNA: TGCGCCAGCAGCCAAGAAAGACTAGCGGGAGCCAATGAGCAGTTCTTC

V: TRBV5-1
D: TRBD1
J: TRBJ2-7
size: .
CDR3: CASSRQGDTDEQYF
DNA: TGCGCCAGCTCCCGACAGGGGGATACGGACGAGCAGTACTTC

V: TRBV6-1
D: .
J: TRBJ1-1
size: .
CDR3: CASSAGIHTEAFF
DNA: TGTGCCAGCAGTGCCGGGATTCACACTGAAGCTTTCTTT

V: TRBV7-2
D: TRBD2
J: TRBJ2-1
size: .
CDR3: CASSAAGGIYNEQFF
DNA: TGTGCCAGCAGCGCCGCGGGGGGCATCTACAATGAGCAGTTCTTC

V: TRBV7-9
D: TRBD2
J: TRBJ2-1
size: .
CDR3: CASSLSGGGDEQFF
DNA: TGTGCCAGCAGCTTAAGTGGGGGAGGGGATGAGCAGTTCTTC

V: TRBV27
D: TRBD2
J: TRBJ2-7
size: .
CDR3: CASRTIGVGTSGRSYEQYF
DNA: TGTGCCAGCAGGACCATAGGGGTCGGGACTAGCGGGAGATCCTACGAGCAGTACTTC